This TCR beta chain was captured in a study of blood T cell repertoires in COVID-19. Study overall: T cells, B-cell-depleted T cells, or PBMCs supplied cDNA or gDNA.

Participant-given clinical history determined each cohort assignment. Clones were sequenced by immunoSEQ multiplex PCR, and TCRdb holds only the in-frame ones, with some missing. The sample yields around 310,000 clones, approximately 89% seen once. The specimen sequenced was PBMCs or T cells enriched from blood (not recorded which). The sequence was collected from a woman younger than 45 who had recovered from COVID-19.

In DNA form, the CDR3 reads TGCAGTGCTAGTGACCCCCAGACACCCGATCAGCCCCAGCATTTT. The encoded protein is CSASDPQTPDQPQHF. This sequence joins TRBV20-1 and TRBJ1-5; D is undetermined. The CDR3 is 15 residues long. V lost 3 bases to trimming and J lost 5 bases, with 17 bases between them. CDR1 is DFQATT and CDR2 is SNEGSKA in the germline V gene (reference sequence).